This T cell receptor (beta chain) was recovered during a study of T cells after yellow fever vaccination (dated by TCRdb to about 2019). For context, the study as a whole: The SMART-Seq v4 Ultra Low Input RNA kit was used to prepare libraries from fractions with low cell numbers. To follow T-cell clones before and after primary and booster YFV17D yellow fever vaccination, bulk TCR alpha and beta repertoires were sequenced over time. Two healthy male donors, one aged 18 to 30 and one aged 30 to 40 years, made up the cohort. Blood samples were taken at several timepoints before and after primary and secondary immunization, and bulk PBMC replicates and cell subsets were isolated.

The treatment or condition label for this specimen denotes: live attenuated yellow fever vaccine strain. A standard Ficoll-Paque protocol was used to isolate PBMCs from peripheral blood. Dynabeads CD4 and CD8 positive selection kits were used to isolate CD4 and CD8 T-cell fractions. RNA was extracted with TriZol from bulk PBMCs, CD4 and CD8 fractions, and dextramer-positive and dextramer-negative fractions. TCR cDNA was made using 5'RACE template switching, a step that added a universal primer site and unique molecular identifiers. cDNA synthesis was primed from both the TCR alpha and TCR beta constant segments. Library amplification involved two PCR steps, and the second step added sample barcodes and sequencing adapters. Sequencing of libraries was done on Illumina HiSeq 2500 (2x100 bp) or NovaSeq (2x150 bp). In the authors' own workflow: Demultiplexing of reads and collapsing into UMI consensus sequences were performed with MIGEC, and V(D)J alignment was carried out with MiXCR. Clonotypes responding to the vaccine were identified with edgeR on replicate PBMC samples, with the criteria of FDR below 0.01 and a log2 fold change above 5 up to day 15. Each bulk clonotype received a CD4 or CD8 identity based on whether the sequenced CD4 or CD8 repertoire contained that clonotype at higher abundance. TCRdb applied fastp at Q25 and MiXCR to the public reads, then kept only in-frame beta chains. Here each entry gathers all rows of one CDR3 protein and keeps the most common genes and DNA. TCRdb, not the authors, supplied the V and J calls. The sample data list about 210,000 distinct CDR3 sequences, and 6% to 8% of these were observed just once. The ten largest clonotypes hold 0.8% to 1.2% of the sample.

Study-wide findings and limitations: FACS-sorted repertoires could contain abundant contaminating clonotypes from the bulk population, so computational filtering was required. Because only two donors were included in the study, the extent to which the findings can be generalized is limited. After the booster, most of the clones that had expanded following primary vaccination were detected again (approximately 96% of CD4 and 80% to 90% of CD8), which suggests that memory was broadly maintained. A small share of clonotypes occurred in both CD4 and CD8 compartments, likely arising from convergent recombination. The secondary T-cell response was found to be weaker but faster than the primary response, with a peak reached on day 5 rather than on day 15.

This clonotype has at least ten counts. This receptor's antigen is unknown. Base qualities were left out, and no much larger clone turns up one base away. The clonotype comes from a man between 25 and 39 years old who received the YFV17D yellow fever vaccine. Sequences were derived from CD4+ T cells sorted from PBMCs, sampled on the day of the yellow fever booster vaccination.

The encoded CDR3 is CSAKVGSTDTQYF. Read as DNA, the sequence is TGCAGTGCTAAAGTCGGCAGCACAGATACGCAGTATTTT. The receptor chain draws on TRBV20-1 and TRBJ2-3; the D gene is unclear. As encoded in the germline V gene (reference sequence), CDR1 is DFQATT while CDR2 is SNEGSKA. The CDR3 runs 13 residues from the cysteine to the phenylalanine. The kept DNA is CDR3 alone, 39 bases in frame from the first base. Trimming takes 4 bases from V and 0 bases from J, and the germline ends sit 8 bases apart.